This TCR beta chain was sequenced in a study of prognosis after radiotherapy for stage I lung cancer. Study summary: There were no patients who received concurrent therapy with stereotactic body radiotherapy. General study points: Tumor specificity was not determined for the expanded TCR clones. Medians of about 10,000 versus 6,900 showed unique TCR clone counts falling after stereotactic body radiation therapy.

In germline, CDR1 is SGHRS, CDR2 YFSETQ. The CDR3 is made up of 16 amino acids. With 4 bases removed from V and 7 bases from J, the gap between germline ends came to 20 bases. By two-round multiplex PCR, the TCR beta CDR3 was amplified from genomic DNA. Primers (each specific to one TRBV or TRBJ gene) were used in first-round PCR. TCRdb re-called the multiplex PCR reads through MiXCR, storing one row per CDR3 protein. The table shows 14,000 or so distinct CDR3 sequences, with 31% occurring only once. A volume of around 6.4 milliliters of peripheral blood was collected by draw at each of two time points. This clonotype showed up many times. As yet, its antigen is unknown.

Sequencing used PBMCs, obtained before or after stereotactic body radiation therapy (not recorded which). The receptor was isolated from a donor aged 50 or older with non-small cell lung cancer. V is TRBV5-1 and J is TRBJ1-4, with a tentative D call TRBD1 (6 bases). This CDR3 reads CASSPSPTGGFEKLFF. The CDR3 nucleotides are TGCGCCAGCAGCCCTTCTCCGACAGGTGGATTTGAAAAACTGTTTTTT.